Presented here are 19 T cell receptor beta chains from one specimen sequenced in a study of shared clonotypes between healthy human individuals. The repertoire was sequenced with immunoSEQ multiplex PCR; TCRdb's copy has only in-frame clones and lacks some. The repertoire includes millions of clones, approximately 94% of them detected once, and approximately 1.7% sits in the top ten. Naive-designated CD8 cells lacked CD45RO, were positively enriched for CCR7, and omitted terminally differentiated effector memory CD45RA+ cells. Input material: naive CD8+ T cells from PBMCs. These receptors were collected from a young man in good health. Some clones in this sample may be carry-over from other donors' samples.

J is TRBJ2-5 and V is TRBV5-1; 10 nucleotides line up with TRBD1. V was clipped by 4 bases and J by 3 bases; unmatched bases: 12. Germline V gives CDR1 SGHRS, CDR2 YFSETQ. The CDR3 is 17 residues long. CDR3 protein: CASSLPIRDRGKETQYF. The CDR3 region has the DNA TGCGCCAGCAGCCTACCTATCCGGGACAGGGGAAAAGAGACCCAGTACTTC.

The chain couples TRBV13 to TRBJ2-1, with a tentative D call TRBD1 (6 bases). The V gene's germline CDR1 is PRHDT and CDR2 FYEKMQ (reference sequence). V dropped 4 bases and J dropped 3 bases, with 19 bases sitting between them. The CDR3 runs to 17 residues. The CDR3 region has the DNA TGTGCCAGCAGCTCGGCCGACCCTGACAGGAACTACAATGAGCAGTTCTTC. Its translation: CASSSADPDRNYNEQFF.

This clone was picked up one time. The J gene is TRBJ2-3, the V gene TRBV5-6; D is undetermined. This CDR3 contains 11 residues. Germline loops: CDR1 SGHDT, CDR2 YYEEEE. V lost 3 bases and J 4 bases, leaving 3 bases between the germline ends. CDR3 sequence (DNA): TGTGCCAGCAGCTCGTCAGATACGCAGTATTTT. Its protein is CASSSSDTQYF.

The gene calls are TRBV11-2 and TRBJ1-2, with D possibly matching TRBD1 (5 bases). V was trimmed by 5 bases and J by 4 bases, leaving 14 bases between them. The germline V gene encodes CDR1 SGHAT and CDR2 FQNNGV. The CDR3 has 14 amino acids. The CDR3 DNA reads TGTGCCAGCAGCCCTACGGGGGGGACCTATGGCTACACCTTC. Amino acid sequence: CASSPTGGTYGYTF.

The chain joins TRBV7-9 to TRBJ2-7, with no clear D. Germline-derived CDR1 and CDR2 are SEHNR and FQNEAQ (reference sequence). CDR3 length: 15 amino acids. V lost 5 bases and J 0 bases, leaving 14 bases between the germline ends. The CDR3 loop reads CASSNASRLSYEQYF. The CDR3 coding sequence is TGTGCCAGCAGCAACGCAAGCCGTCTCTCCTACGAGCAGTACTTC.

The CDR3 nucleotides read TGTGCCTGGTGGACAGGGCCCGGGGAGCTGTTTTTT. As protein: CAWWTGPGELFF. This chain links TRBV30 with TRBJ2-2; TRBD1 matches at 8 bases. The CDR3 runs to 12 residues. The trim removed 5 bases at V and 6 bases at J, leaving 2 bases unmatched. Germline CDR1 is GTSNPN and CDR2 is SVGIG (reference sequence).

On this clone itself: At one boundary the junction diverges from the germline segment, which might be a read error. Other DNA sequences within the sample encode an identical CDR3. DNA for the CDR3: TGCGCCAGCAGTGAAGTCGTGGCAGGGGAAGCTTTCTTT. Encoded protein: CASSEVVAGEAFF. V and J are TRBV2 and TRBJ1-1, with a possible D match to TRBD1 (5 bases). Germline-derived CDR1 and CDR2 are SNHLY and FYNNEI. The CDR3 runs 13 residues. Drawing the rest from reference TRBV2 and TRBJ1-1, the complete variable domain is EPEVTQTPSHQVTQMGQEVILRCVPISNHLYFYWYRQILGQKVEFLVSFYNNEISEKSEIFDDQFSVERPDGSNFTLKIRSTKLEDSAMYFCASSEVVAGEAFFGQGTRLTVV.

The gene calls are TRBV28 and TRBJ2-7, with D perhaps matching TRBD2 (5 bases). The CDR3 spans 17 residues. V lost 5 bases, J lost 6 bases, and 26 bases lay in between. Looked up from germline, CDR1 is MDHEN and CDR2 is SYDVKM. As DNA, the CDR3 is TGTGCCAGCAGTGGCTCCGGGATCCAATCGAGTCGAGGCGAGCAGTACTTC. It codes for CASSGSGIQSSRGEQYF.

The rearrangement uses TRBV2 and TRBJ2-1; D uncertain. This CDR3 is built from 14 residues. CDR1 and CDR2 (germline): SNHLY, FYNNEI. Trimming left V 6 bases short and J 8 bases short, with 17 bases between. The CDR3 protein is CASRAPEARDEQFF. In nucleotides, the CDR3 is TGTGCCAGCAGGGCCCCCGAGGCAAGGGATGAGCAGTTCTTC.

To note about this clone: This sample includes further DNA sequences coding for the same CDR3. The rearrangement joins TRBV5-6 to TRBJ1-1, with D maybe TRBD1 (5 bases). The V end lost 2 bases, the J end lost 4 bases, and 6 bases lay between the germline ends. The germline V gene encodes CDR1 SGHDT and CDR2 YYEEEE. The CDR3 contains 12 residues. The CDR3 DNA sequence: TGTGCCAGCAGCTTTGGGGGCACTGAAGCTTTCTTT. Amino acids: CASSFGGTEAFF.

V usage is TRBV27 and J usage is TRBJ1-5, with D possibly TRBD1 on 5 matching bases. This CDR3 region has 17 residues. Germline-derived CDR1 and CDR2 are MNHEY and SMNVEV (reference sequence). Deletions cut 0 bases from V and 6 bases from J, with 18 bases between. The CDR3 region has the DNA TGTGCCAGCAGTTTATCGTTTAGTAGGGGAAAGAGTCAGCCCCAGCATTTT. Its translation: CASSLSFSRGKSQPQHF.

V usage is TRBV27 and J usage is TRBJ1-5; D remains unclear. Trimming shortened V by 5 bases and J by 5 bases, and 10 bases separated the two germline ends. The V gene's germline CDR1 is MNHEY and CDR2 SMNVEV (reference sequence). The CDR3 sequence is 13 residues long. The CDR3 is CASSPTLDQPQHF. DNA of the CDR3: TGTGCCAGCAGTCCCACCTTAGATCAGCCCCAGCATTTT.

The chain combines TRBV9 with TRBJ1-2, with TRBD1 matching over 7 bases. The CDR3 runs 13 residues. V trimming: 4 bases; J trimming: 1 base; junction bases outside the gene matches: 1. CDR1 SGDLS and CDR2 YYNGEE come from the germline V gene. CDR3 nucleotides: TGTGCCAGCAGCTGGGACAGTAACTATGGCTACACCTTC. Amino acids: CASSWDSNYGYTF.

The chain has TRBV5-1 and TRBJ2-1; 9 nucleotides agree with TRBD2. Germline CDR1 SGHRS, CDR2 YFSETQ. V dropped 4 bases and J dropped 1; count of bases not matched to a gene: 9. The CDR3 extends over 17 amino acids. The CDR3 sequence: CASSAGGLDGSYNEQFF. CDR3 nucleotides: TGCGCCAGCAGCGCGGGGGGGCTTGATGGGTCCTACAATGAGCAGTTCTTC.

V usage is TRBV5-8 and J usage is TRBJ2-2; no reliable D call. This CDR3 has 15 residues. CDR1 and CDR2 (germline): SGHTS, YDEGEE. Trimming left V 0 bases short and J 4 bases short, with 10 bases between. The CDR3 protein is CASSLVGFGTGELFF. The DNA for the CDR3 is TGTGCCAGCAGCTTGGTAGGGTTTGGCACCGGGGAGCTGTTTTTT.

This clone was found once. Other DNA sequences of this sample code for an identical CDR3. The chain uses TRBV11-2 and TRBJ2-5; D is unclear. V lost 5 bases to trimming and J lost 2 bases, with 3 bases between them. CDR3 length equals 11 residues. CDR1 and CDR2 from the germline V gene are SGHAT and FQNNGV. CDR3 sequence (DNA): TGTGCCAGCAGCCTACAAGAGACCCAGTACTTC. It encodes CASSLQETQYF. Full variable domain (outside the CDR3, taken from reference TRBV11-2 and TRBJ2-5): EAGVAQSPRYKIIEKRQSVAFWCNPISGHATLYWYQQILGQGPKLLIQFQNNGVVDDSQLPKDRFSAERLKGVDSTLKIQPAKLEDSAVYLCASSLQETQYFGPGTRLLVL.

This clone was seen a single time. The V gene is TRBV27, the J gene TRBJ1-1, with a weak D call TRBD1 (6 bases). The germline V gene encodes CDR1 MNHEY and CDR2 SMNVEV (reference sequence). Deletions cut 6 bases from V and 5 bases from J, with 16 bases between. This CDR3 has 14 amino acids. This CDR3 reads CASRGRGARTEAFF. As DNA, the CDR3 is TGTGCCAGCAGGGGGAGGGGGGCGAGGACTGAAGCTTTCTTT.

V is TRBV27 and J is TRBJ2-5; 7 bases line up with TRBD2. CDR3 length: 15 amino acids. J was trimmed by 4 bases and V by 0 bases; bases with no gene match: 5. The germline gives CDR1 MNHEY, CDR2 SMNVEV (reference sequence). In DNA form, the CDR3 reads TGTGCCAGCAGTTTATCGTGGGTAGCGGGAGAGACCCAGTACTTC. This gives the protein CASSLSWVAGETQYF.

This chain joins TRBV9 and TRBJ2-5; 13 positions match TRBD2. CDR1 and CDR2 from the germline V gene are SGDLS and YYNGEE. The CDR3 sequence is 15 residues long. V shed 1 base and J 6 bases; nucleotides not matched to a gene: 3. The DNA for the CDR3 is TGTGCCAGCAGCGTATCACTAGCGGGAGGGCAGACCCAGTACTTC. This encodes CASSVSLAGGQTQYF.